This note documents a single T cell receptor beta chain sequence. Libraries were prepared by immunoSEQ multiplex PCR; TCRdb keeps only in-frame clonotypes and omits some of them. The sample consists of about 200,000 clones, roughly 90% of them appearing once. These data come from a study of blood T cell repertoires in COVID-19. Overall study context: The samples span acute and convalescent COVID-19 from the United States, Italy and Spain. T cells, B-cell-depleted T cells, or PBMCs supplied cDNA or gDNA.

CDR3 length equals 16 residues. Germline CDR1 LGHDT, CDR2 YNNKEL (reference sequence). Trimming took off 0 bases at V and 9 bases at J, with 15 bases between the two ends. The receptor was derived from a man aged 50 to 59 with COVID-19, enrolled during active disease. The specimen was peripheral blood. The chain couples TRBV3-1 (or the pseudogene TRBV3-2) to TRBJ1-6; D uncertain. The CDR3 sequence: CASSQERPGLGSPLHF. The DNA of the CDR3 is TGTGCCAGCAGCCAAGAACGGCCCGGACTTGGTTCACCCCTCCACTTT.